This TCR beta chain was documented in a study of T cells in Graves' hyperthyroidism and ophthalmopathy. Germline V lookup: CDR1 ENHRY, CDR2 SYGVKD. The CDR3 spans 12 residues. This clonotype was recorded only once. One end of the junction is discordant with germline, which a read error may explain. Amplification targeted TCR beta CDR3 regions from RNA transcripts. In the first-round RT-PCR of the TCR CDR3, the HTBI primer set was used. Each CDR3 protein is one row after TCRdb ran MiXCR on the multiplex PCR reads. The table shows roughly 500,000 distinct CDR3 sequences, with about 43% occurring only once.

The specimen sequenced was peripheral blood or thyroid tissue (not recorded which). The receptor's source is an adult woman with Graves' disease, either hyperthyroidism or ophthalmopathy (not recorded which). V is TRBV10-3 and J is TRBJ2-7; TRBD2 matches at 13 bases. CDR3 residues: CAITSLAGGPGF. CDR3 nucleotides: TGTGCCATCACCTCACTAGCGGGAGGGCCGGGTTTC.